This TCR beta chain was identified during a study of cytomegalovirus exposure and HLA in healthy donors. CDR1 and CDR2 (germline): GTSNPN, SVGIG (reference sequence). V lost 4 bases, J lost 4 bases, and 14 bases lay in between. The CDR3 covers 14 residues. A multiplex PCR was run with 60 Vbeta primers and 13 Jbeta primers. Using immunoSEQ multiplex PCR, the repertoire was profiled, and TCRdb retains in-frame clones only, with some absent. Its table lists 160,000 or so clones. Sample: PBMCs. The receptor was isolated from a man younger than 40 in good health and CMV-seronegative. This chain connects TRBV30 to TRBJ2-1, with D possibly TRBD2 on 6 matching bases. CDR3 amino acids: CAWTTRLGYNEQFF. The DNA for the CDR3 is TGTGCCTGGACGACGAGACTAGGGTACAATGAGCAGTTCTTC. Combining the CDR3 with reference TRBV30 and TRBJ2-1 gives the whole variable domain SQTIHQWPATLVQPVGSPLSLECTVEGTSNPNLYWYRQAAGRGLQLLFYSVGIGQISSEVPQNLSASRPQDRQFILSSKKLLLSDSGFYLCAWTTRLGYNEQFFGPGTRLTVL.